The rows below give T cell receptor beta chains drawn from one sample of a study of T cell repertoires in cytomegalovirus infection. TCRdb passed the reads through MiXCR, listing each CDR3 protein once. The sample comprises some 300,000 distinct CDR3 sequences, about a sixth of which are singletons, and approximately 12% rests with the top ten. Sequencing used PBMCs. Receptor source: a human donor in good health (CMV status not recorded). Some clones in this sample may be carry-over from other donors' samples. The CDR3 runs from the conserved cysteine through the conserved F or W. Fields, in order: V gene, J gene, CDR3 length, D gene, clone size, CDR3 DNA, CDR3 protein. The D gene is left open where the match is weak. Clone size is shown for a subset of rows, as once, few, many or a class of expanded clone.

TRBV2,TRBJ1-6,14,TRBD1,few,TGTGCCAGGGGGTCCAACAGGGGGCTGTCACCCCTCCACTTT,CARGSNRGLSPLHF
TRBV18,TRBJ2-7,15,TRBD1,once,TGTGCCAGCTCACCAGGGACAGCCTCTGGGGGAAGGGAGTACTTC,CASSPGTASGGREYF
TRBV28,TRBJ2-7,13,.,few,TGTGCCAGCAGTTTAGGACAGCACTACGAGCAGTACTTC,CASSLGQHYEQYF
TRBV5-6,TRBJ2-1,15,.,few,TGTGCCAGCTACCGGGTAGGACAGCCATACAATGAGCAGTTCTTC,CASYRVGQPYNEQFF
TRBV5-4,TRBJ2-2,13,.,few,TGTGCCATCGACAGGGCGGGGACCGGGGAGCTGTTTTTT,CAIDRAGTGELFF
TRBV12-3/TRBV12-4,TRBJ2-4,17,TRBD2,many,TGTGCCAGCAGTTTGGAGCGGGGGCTGAGGTGGTTCTACATTCAGTACTTC,CASSLERGLRWFYIQYF
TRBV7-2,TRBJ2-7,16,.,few,TGTGCCAGCAGCTCAGCCGGGACCCCGATTCCCTACGAGCAGTACTTC,CASSSAGTPIPYEQYF
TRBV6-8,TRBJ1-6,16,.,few,TGTGCCAGCAGTTACGTTACGGGACCGCTGGGCTCACCCCTCCACTTT,CASSYVTGPLGSPLHF
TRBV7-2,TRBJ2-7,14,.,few,TGTGCCAGCAGCTTACCACGACAGGTCTACGAGCAGTACTTC,CASSLPRQVYEQYF
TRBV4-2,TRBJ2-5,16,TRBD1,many,TGTGCCAGCAGCCAAGGAGACAGGGGGGCGCAAGAGACCCAGTACTTC,CASSQGDRGAQETQYF
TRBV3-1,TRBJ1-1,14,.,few,TGTGCCAGCAGCCAGCAAACAGGGAGGGTTGAAGCTTTCTTT,CASSQQTGRVEAFF
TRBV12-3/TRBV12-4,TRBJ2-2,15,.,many,TGTGCCAGCAGTCCGACGACAGGGAACACCGGGGAGCTGTTTTTT,CASSPTTGNTGELFF
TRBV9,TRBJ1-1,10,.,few,TGTGCCAGCCAGGGGCTTGGAGCTTTCTTT,CASQGLGAFF
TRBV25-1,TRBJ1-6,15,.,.,TGTGCCAGCAGCGTTACGGGTGCCAATAATTCACCCCTCCACTTT,CASSVTGANNSPLHF
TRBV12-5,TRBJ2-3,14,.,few,TGTGCTAGTGGTCCCTCCGGGGGCACAGATACGCAGTATTTT,CASGPSGGTDTQYF
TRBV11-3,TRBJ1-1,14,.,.,TGTGCCAGCAGTAAAACAGACGGGGACACTGAAGCTTTCTTT,CASSKTDGDTEAFF
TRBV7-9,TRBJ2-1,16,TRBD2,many,TGTGCCAGCAGCCTCGGACTAGCGGACTCCTACAATGAGCAGTTCTTC,CASSLGLADSYNEQFF
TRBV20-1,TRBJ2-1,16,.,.,TGCAGTGCTAGAACTGGCTCTCTCCCGACTACGAATGAGCAGTTCTTC,CSARTGSLPTTNEQFF
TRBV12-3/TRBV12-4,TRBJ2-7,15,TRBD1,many,TGTGCCAGCAGTTTTATCGCAGGGGGTACCTACGAGCAGTACTTC,CASSFIAGGTYEQYF
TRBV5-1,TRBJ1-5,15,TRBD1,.,TGCGCCAGCAGTCCCGGACAGGGCGGTGTCCAGCCCCAGCATTTT,CASSPGQGGVQPQHF
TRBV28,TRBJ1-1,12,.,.,TGTGCCAGCAAGGACGGGAACACTGAAGCTTTCTTT,CASKDGNTEAFF
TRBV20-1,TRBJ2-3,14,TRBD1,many,TGCAGTGCTAGTCCAGGGGGCGCAGGAGATACGCAGTATTTT,CSASPGGAGDTQYF
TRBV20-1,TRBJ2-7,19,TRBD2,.,TGCAGTGCTAGAGATATAGGAACTAGCGGAAAAAATCGCTCCTACGAGCAGTACTTC,CSARDIGTSGKNRSYEQYF
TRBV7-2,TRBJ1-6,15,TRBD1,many,TGTGCCAGCAGCCCGCGACAGGGAGGTAATTCACCCCTCCACTTT,CASSPRQGGNSPLHF
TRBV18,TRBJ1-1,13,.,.,TGTGCCAGCGCAGACCGTATGAACACTGAAGCTTTCTTT,CASADRMNTEAFF
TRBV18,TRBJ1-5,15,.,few,TGTGCCAGCTCACCCGTTTCAGGGCCCAATCAGCCCCAGCATTTT,CASSPVSGPNQPQHF
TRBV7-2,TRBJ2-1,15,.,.,TGTGCCAGCAGCGTACAGGGGGGGTCCTACAATGAGCAGTTCTTC,CASSVQGGSYNEQFF
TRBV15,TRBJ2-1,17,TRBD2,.,TGTGCCACCAGCAGGGGATTCGGGACTAAGGGACCTAATGAGCAGTTCTTC,CATSRGFGTKGPNEQFF
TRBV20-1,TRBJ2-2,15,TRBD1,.,TGCAGTGCGGCAACCGGGACAGCGAACACCGGGGAGCTGTTTTTT,CSAATGTANTGELFF
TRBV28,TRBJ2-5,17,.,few,TGTGCCAGCAGTTTACCCCCCGGTGGGGCGACTCAAGAGACCCAGTACTTC,CASSLPPGGATQETQYF
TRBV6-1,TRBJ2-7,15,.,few,TGTGCCAGCAGTGACCTCGGGGGAAGCTCCTACGAGCAGTACTTC,CASSDLGGSSYEQYF
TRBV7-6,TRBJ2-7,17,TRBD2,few,TGTGCCAGCAGCTCCGGACTAGCGGGGGGAAAAGGGTACGAGCAGTACTTC,CASSSGLAGGKGYEQYF
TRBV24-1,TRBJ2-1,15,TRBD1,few,TGTGCCACCAGTGATCCGGGACAGGGAAGGAATGAGCAGTTCTTC,CATSDPGQGRNEQFF
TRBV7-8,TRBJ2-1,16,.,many,TGTGCCAGCAGCTTACGGGGCTCGCAAGGCTACAATGAGCAGTTCTTC,CASSLRGSQGYNEQFF
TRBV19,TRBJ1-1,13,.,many,TGTGCCAGTAGGAGACAGGTGAACACTGAAGCTTTCTTT,CASRRQVNTEAFF
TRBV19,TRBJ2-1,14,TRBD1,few,TGTGCCAGTAGTACCTGGGACAGGGCCAATGAGCAGTTCTTC,CASSTWDRANEQFF
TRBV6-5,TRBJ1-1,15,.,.,TGTGCCAGCAGTTACTCGCGTGGGGTGGAAACTGAAGCTTTCTTT,CASSYSRGVETEAFF
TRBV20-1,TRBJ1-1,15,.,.,TGCAGTGCTACCTCGACAGTACCCTTGAACACTGAAGCTTTCTTT,CSATSTVPLNTEAFF
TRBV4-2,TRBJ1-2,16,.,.,TGTGCCAGCAGCCAAGAGTGGGGTGATCAAGCGACGGGCTACACCTTC,CASSQEWGDQATGYTF
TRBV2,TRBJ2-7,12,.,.,TGTGCCAACGCGGACGATACCTACGAGCAGTACTTC,CANADDTYEQYF
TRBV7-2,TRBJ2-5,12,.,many,TGTGCCAGCAGCTCTTCCGGAGAGACCCAGTACTTC,CASSSSGETQYF
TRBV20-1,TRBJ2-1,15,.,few,TGCAGTGCTCAGATTCCGGGACTTTCCGACAATGAGCAGTTCTTC,CSAQIPGLSDNEQFF
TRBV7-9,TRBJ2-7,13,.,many,TGTGCCAGCAGCTTACACGATATTGGGGAGCAGTACTTC,CASSLHDIGEQYF
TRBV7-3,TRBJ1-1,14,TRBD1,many,TGTGCCAGCAGTTCCGACAGGGGCGGGACTGAAGCTTTCTTT,CASSSDRGGTEAFF
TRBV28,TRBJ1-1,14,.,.,TGTGCCAGCAGTTTGGTCAGGGAGAACACTGAAGCTTTCTTT,CASSLVRENTEAFF